This TCR beta chain appears in the sequencing data of a study of blood T cell repertoires in COVID-19. Repertoires were generated with immunoSEQ multiplex PCR, while TCRdb's copy carries only in-frame clones and drops some. The sample consists of about 29,000 clones, 85% to 90% of them appearing once. CDR3 length equals 15 residues. Germline lookup yields CDR1 SEHNR and CDR2 FQNEAQ (reference sequence). The J segment lost 6 bases and the V segment lost 6 bases, leaving 11 bases of the junction unmatched. Sequenced sample: peripheral blood. The chain is built from TRBV7-9 and TRBJ2-4; 7 bases align to TRBD1. The TCR was taken from a man in his 70s with active COVID-19. CDR3 in DNA: TGTGCCAGCAGTTTGCCCGGGACAGCTACAAACATTCAGTACTTC. Protein product: CASSLPGTATNIQYF.